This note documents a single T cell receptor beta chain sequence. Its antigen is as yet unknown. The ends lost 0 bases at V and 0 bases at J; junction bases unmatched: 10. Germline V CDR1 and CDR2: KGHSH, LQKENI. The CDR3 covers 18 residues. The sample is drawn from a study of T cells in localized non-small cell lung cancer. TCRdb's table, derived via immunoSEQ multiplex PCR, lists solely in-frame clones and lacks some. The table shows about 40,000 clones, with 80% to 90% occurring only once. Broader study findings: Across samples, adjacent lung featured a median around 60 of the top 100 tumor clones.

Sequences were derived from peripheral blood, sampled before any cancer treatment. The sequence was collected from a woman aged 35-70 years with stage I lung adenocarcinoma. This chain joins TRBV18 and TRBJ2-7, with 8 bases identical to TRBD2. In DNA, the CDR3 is TGTGCCAGCTCACCACCGGGAGCGGGGGATCGGAGCTCCTACGAGCAGTACTTC. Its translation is CASSPPGAGDRSSYEQYF.